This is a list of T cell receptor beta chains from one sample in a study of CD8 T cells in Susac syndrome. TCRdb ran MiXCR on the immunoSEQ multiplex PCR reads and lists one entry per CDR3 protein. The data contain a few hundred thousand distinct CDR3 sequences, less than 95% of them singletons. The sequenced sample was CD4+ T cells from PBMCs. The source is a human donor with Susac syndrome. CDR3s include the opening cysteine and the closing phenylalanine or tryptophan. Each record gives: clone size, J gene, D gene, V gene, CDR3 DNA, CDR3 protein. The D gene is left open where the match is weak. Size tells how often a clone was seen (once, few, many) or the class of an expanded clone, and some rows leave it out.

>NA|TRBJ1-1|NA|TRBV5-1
TGCGCCAGCAGCCCGTGGACAGCTATGAACACTGAAGCTTTCTTT
CASSPWTAMNTEAFF
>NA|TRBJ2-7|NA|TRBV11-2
TGTGCCAGCAGCCAATCTACAGGGATTAAGCAGTACTTC
CASSQSTGIKQYF
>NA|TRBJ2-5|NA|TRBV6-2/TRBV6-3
TGTGCCAGCAGTTACTCTCCCGGGGCTTGGGGTCGAGAGACCCAGTACTTC
CASSYSPGAWGRETQYF
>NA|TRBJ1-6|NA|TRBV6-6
TGTGCCAGCAGTTACTCGTTCCAGGAGTATAATTCACCCCTCCACTTT
CASSYSFQEYNSPLHF
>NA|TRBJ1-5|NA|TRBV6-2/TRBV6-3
TGTGCCAGCAGCGAGATGCCCGGGCCCCAGCATTTT
CASSEMPGPQHF
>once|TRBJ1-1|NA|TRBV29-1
TGCAGCGTGGCGGGGGCCTCTGAAGCTTTCTTT
CSVAGASEAFF
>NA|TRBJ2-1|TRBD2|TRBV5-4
TGTGCCAGCAGCTTGGCGAGCGGGGGGTACAATGAGCAGTTCTTC
CASSLASGGYNEQFF
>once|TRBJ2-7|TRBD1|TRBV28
TGTGCCAGCTTTTCCAACCGGGACAGGTCCTACGAGCAGTACTTC
CASFSNRDRSYEQYF
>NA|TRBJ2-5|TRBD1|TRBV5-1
TGCGCCAGCAGCTTCGGGGACAGGGGAAGGGAAGAGACCCAGTACTTC
CASSFGDRGREETQYF
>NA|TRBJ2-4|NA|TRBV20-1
TGCAGTGCTAGAATCGGTAGCATTCAGTACTTC
CSARIGSIQYF
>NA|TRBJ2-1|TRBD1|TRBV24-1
TGTGCCACCGCCGGGACAGGGGCTTGGAATGAGCAGTTCTTC
CATAGTGAWNEQFF
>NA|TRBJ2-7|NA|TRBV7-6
TGTGCCAGCAGCCCCCCCGGGGGAAGGGAGCAGTACTTC
CASSPPGGREQYF
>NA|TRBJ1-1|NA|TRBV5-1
TGCGCCAGCAGCTTAGCGTATGGAGCGAACACTGAAGCTTTCTTT
CASSLAYGANTEAFF
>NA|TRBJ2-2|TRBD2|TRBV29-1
TGCAGCGTTGGGGACTACATGAACACCGGGGAGCTGTTTTTT
CSVGDYMNTGELFF
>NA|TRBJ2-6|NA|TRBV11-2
TGTGCCAGCAGTTCGTTATGGGCCGGGGCCAACGTCCTGACTTTC
CASSSLWAGANVLTF
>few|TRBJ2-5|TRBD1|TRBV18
TGTGCCAGCTCACCACAGGGGGCTGAGACCCAGTACTTC
CASSPQGAETQYF
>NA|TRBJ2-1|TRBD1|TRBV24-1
TGTGCCACCAGTGACCCGGGACAGGGTGGGAATGAGCAGTTCTTC
CATSDPGQGGNEQFF
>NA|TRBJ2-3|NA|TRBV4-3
TGCGCCAGCAGCCAAGATCAGAGCACAGATACGCAGTATTTT
CASSQDQSTDTQYF
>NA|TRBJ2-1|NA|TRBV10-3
TGTGCCATCAGTGGAACTAGCAATGAGCAGTTCTTC
CAISGTSNEQFF
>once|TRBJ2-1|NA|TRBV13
TGTGCCAGCAGCCTAGTAAGGGGGGCGGCTTACAATGAGCAGTTCTTC
CASSLVRGAAYNEQFF
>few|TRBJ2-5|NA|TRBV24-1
TGTGCCACCAGTGACCGGGACTCGGTGGGAGAGACCCAGTACTTC
CATSDRDSVGETQYF
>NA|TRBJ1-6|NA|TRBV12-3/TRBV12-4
TGTGCCAGCACCACGGGACGGAGAAATTCACCCCTCCACTTT
CASTTGRRNSPLHF
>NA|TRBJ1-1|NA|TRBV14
TGTGCCAGCAGCCCTCATGCATCCTCGAACACTGAAGCTTTCTTT
CASSPHASSNTEAFF
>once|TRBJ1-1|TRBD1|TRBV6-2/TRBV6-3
TGTGCCAGCAGTTTCGGGACAGGGGGCCAAACTGAAGCTTTCTTT
CASSFGTGGQTEAFF
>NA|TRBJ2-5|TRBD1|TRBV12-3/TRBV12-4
TGTGCCAGCAGTTCGGGACAGGGGAGAGAGGAGACCCAGTACTTC
CASSSGQGREETQYF
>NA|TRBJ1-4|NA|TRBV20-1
TGCAGTGCTAGCCCACGACAGGCTTACAATGAAAAACTGTTTTTT
CSASPRQAYNEKLFF
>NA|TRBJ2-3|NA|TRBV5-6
TGTGCCAGCAGCTTGGCGGGTTACACAGATACGCAGTATTTT
CASSLAGYTDTQYF
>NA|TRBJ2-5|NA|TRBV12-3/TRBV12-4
TGTGCCAGCAGTTTCGAGCAAGAGACCCAGTACTTC
CASSFEQETQYF
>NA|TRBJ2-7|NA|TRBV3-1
TGTGCCAGCGGCCGAGGGGGCTACGAGCAGTACTTC
CASGRGGYEQYF
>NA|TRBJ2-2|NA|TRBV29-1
TGCAGCGTTTCCTACTCTGTGGGCGCCGGGGAGCTGTTTTTT
CSVSYSVGAGELFF
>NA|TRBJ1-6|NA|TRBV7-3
TGTGCCAGCAGCTTAACCGGGTCCGGGAATTCACCCCTCCACTTT
CASSLTGSGNSPLHF
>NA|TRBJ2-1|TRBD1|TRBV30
TGTGCCTGGAGTTCGACAGGGATCCGCTCCTACAATGAGCAGTTCTTC
CAWSSTGIRSYNEQFF
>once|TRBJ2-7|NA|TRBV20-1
TGCAGTGCTAACCCTCCGCAAACGTACGAGCAGTACTTC
CSANPPQTYEQYF
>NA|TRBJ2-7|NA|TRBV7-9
TGTGCCAGCAGCTTAAGTCTCGGAGAGCAGTACTTC
CASSLSLGEQYF
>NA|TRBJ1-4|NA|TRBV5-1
TGCGCCAGCAGCTTGGACTCAAGCGGGAGTGAAAAACTGTTTTTT
CASSLDSSGSEKLFF
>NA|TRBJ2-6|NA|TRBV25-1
TGTGCCAGCACAGCTCGCTCCTCTGGGGCCAACGTCCTGACTTTC
CASTARSSGANVLTF
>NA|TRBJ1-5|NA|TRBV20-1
TGCAGTGCTCTCCCCAGGGGACCCAGCAATCAGCCCCAGCATTTT
CSALPRGPSNQPQHF
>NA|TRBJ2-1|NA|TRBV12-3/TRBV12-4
TGTGCCAGCAGTTTAGACGACTACAATGAGCAGTTCTTC
CASSLDDYNEQFF
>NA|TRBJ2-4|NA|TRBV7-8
TGTGCCAGCAGCTCTAGACGGCTACAAAACATTCAGTACTTC
CASSSRRLQNIQYF
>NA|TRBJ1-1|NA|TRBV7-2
TGTGCCAGCGGGGTCCGGCAACGGACTGAAGCTTTCTTT
CASGVRQRTEAFF
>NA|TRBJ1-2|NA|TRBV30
TGTGCCTGGAGTGTAGATCCGGCGGGGGCAAGATTCTATGGCTACACCTTC
CAWSVDPAGARFYGYTF
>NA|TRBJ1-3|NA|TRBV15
TGTGCCACCAGCAGAGATCCGAGCAGGGCTGGAAACACCATATATTTT
CATSRDPSRAGNTIYF
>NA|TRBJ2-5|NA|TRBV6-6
TGTGCCAGCAGTCCCCCGACTAGGGAGACCCAGTACTTC
CASSPPTRETQYF
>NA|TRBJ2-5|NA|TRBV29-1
TGCAGCGGACAGGTCGGGGAGACCCAGTACTTC
CSGQVGETQYF
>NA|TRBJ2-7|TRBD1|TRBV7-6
TGTGCCAGCAGCTTAGCCGGGACAGGGGAGTACGAGCAGTACTTC
CASSLAGTGEYEQYF
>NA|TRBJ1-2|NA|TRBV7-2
TGTGCCAGCAGCCCAGCCCCAGGGGTTCCCTACACCTTC
CASSPAPGVPYTF
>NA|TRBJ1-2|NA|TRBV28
TGTGCCAGCAGTCCAGATAATAGGCGGTGGCAGGGCTACACCTTC
CASSPDNRRWQGYTF